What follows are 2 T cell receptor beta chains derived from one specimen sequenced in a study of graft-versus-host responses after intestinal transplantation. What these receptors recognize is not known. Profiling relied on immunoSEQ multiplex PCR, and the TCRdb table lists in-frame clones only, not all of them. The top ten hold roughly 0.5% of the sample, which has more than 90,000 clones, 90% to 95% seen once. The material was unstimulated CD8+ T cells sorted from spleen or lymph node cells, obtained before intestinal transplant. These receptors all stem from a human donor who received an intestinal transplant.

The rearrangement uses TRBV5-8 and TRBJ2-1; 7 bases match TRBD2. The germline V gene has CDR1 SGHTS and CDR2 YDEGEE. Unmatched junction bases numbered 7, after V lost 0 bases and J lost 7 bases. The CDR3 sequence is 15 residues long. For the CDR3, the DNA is TGTGCCAGCAGCTTGGAGACTAGCAAGGTAAATGAGCAGTTCTTC. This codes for CASSLETSKVNEQFF. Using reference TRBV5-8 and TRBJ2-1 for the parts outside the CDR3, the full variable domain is EAGVTQSPTHLIKTRGQQATLRCSPISGHTSVYWYQQALGLGLQFLLWYDEGEERNRGNFPPRFSGRQFPNYSSELNVNALELEDSALYLCASSLETSKVNEQFFGPGTRLTVL.

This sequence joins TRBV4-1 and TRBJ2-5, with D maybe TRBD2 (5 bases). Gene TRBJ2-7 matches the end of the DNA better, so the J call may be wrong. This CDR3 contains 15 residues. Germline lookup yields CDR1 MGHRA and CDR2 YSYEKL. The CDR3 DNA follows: TGCGCCAGCAGCCAAGGCGTCGCGGGTCTCTACGAGCAGTACTTC. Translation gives CASSQGVAGLYEQYF.